The 26 T cell receptor beta chains in this list originate from one sample, sequenced in a study of blood T cell repertoires in COVID-19. Only in-frame clones appear in the TCRdb table, and some are missing; sequencing was by immunoSEQ multiplex PCR. The data hold more than 90,000 clones, with 75% to 85% observed a single time. What was sequenced was peripheral blood. These TCRs come from a man between 60 and 75 years old with acute or convalescent COVID-19.

V gene TRBV4-1 combines with J gene TRBJ2-7; 9 bases map to TRBD2. The CDR3 runs to 15 residues. V was pared by 1 base and J by 5 bases, with 6 bases of the junction left unmatched. Germline CDR1 reads MGHRA; CDR2 reads YSYEKL. The CDR3 nucleotides are TGCGCCAGCAGCCAAGTCCCGCGGGGGGGCGACGAGCAGTACTTC. Amino acids: CASSQVPRGGDEQYF.

This clone turned up a few times. The genes are TRBV6-2 or TRBV6-3 and TRBJ2-1, with D possibly matching TRBD2 (5 bases). The CDR3 sequence is 13 residues long. The V and J ends lost 4 bases and 9 bases respectively, with 13 bases between them. Germline V gives CDR1 MNHEY, CDR2 SVGEGT. Here the CDR3 reads CASSFAGTPEQFF. In DNA form, the CDR3 reads TGTGCCAGCAGTTTTGCGGGCACCCCTGAGCAGTTCTTC.

The chain recombines TRBV11-2 with TRBJ2-5, with 7 bases fitting TRBD1. Looked up from germline, CDR1 is SGHAT and CDR2 is FQNNGV. CDR3 size: 13 residues. V was pared by 5 bases and J by 6 bases, with 6 bases of the junction left unmatched. The CDR3 nucleotides read TGTGCCAGCAGCAACGACAGGGACCAGACCCAGTACTTC. This sequence encodes CASSNDRDQTQYF.

V usage is TRBV9 and J usage is TRBJ1-1; TRBD1 matches 7 bases. V lost 0 bases and J lost 8; bases outside the gene matches: 4. The germline gives CDR1 SGDLS, CDR2 YYNGEE. The CDR3 loop spans 13 amino acids. The CDR3, as DNA: TGTGCCAGCAGCGTAGCTAGGGACAGCGAAGCTTTCTTT. Protein product: CASSVARDSEAFF.

V usage is TRBV4-3 and J usage is TRBJ1-4; TRBD1 matches 7 bases. This CDR3 contains 17 residues. Germline V gene lookup returns CDR1 LGHNA and CDR2 YSLEER. The V segment lost 4 bases and the J segment 4 bases; nucleotides outside the gene matches: 12. DNA for the CDR3: TGCGCCAGCAGCCGCAACCGGGACAGAGGGATTAATGAAAAACTGTTTTTT. Translating it yields CASSRNRDRGINEKLFF.

This clone was recorded once. V and J are TRBV5-1 and TRBJ2-3, with D possibly being TRBD2 (6 bases). The V gene lost 3 bases and the J gene lost 0 bases, with 14 bases spanning the gap. CDR1 SGHRS and CDR2 YFSETQ come from the germline V gene. The CDR3 is 16 amino acids. CDR3 bases: TGCGCCAGCAGCTCGACGACGGGGGTCAGCACAGATACGCAGTATTTT. Encoded protein: CASSSTTGVSTDTQYF. Filled out from reference TRBV5-1 and TRBJ2-3, the complete variable domain reads KAGVTQTPRYLIKTRGQQVTLSCSPISGHRSVSWYQQTPGQGLQFLFEYFSETQRNKGNFPGRFSGRQFSNSRSEMNVSTLELGDSALYLCASSSTTGVSTDTQYFGPGTRLTVL.

The V call is TRBV11-2, the J call TRBJ2-1; 11 bases align to TRBD2. The CDR3 is made up of 15 amino acids. After removal of 4 bases from V and 8 bases from J, the junction contained 7 bases not matched to a gene. The germline gives CDR1 SGHAT, CDR2 FQNNGV. CDR3 coding DNA: TGTGCCAGCAGCTCTCTAGCGGGAGGTAAATATGAGCAGTTCTTC. This codes for CASSSLAGGKYEQFF.

V gene TRBV6-5 combines with J gene TRBJ1-2; possible D gene TRBD1, 6 bases. The V end lost 6 bases, the J end lost 7 bases, and 15 bases lay between the germline ends. The CDR3 length is 13 residues. Germline V CDR1 and CDR2: MNHEY, SVGAGI. The CDR3 nucleotides are TGTGCCAGCAGGGGGCAGACAGGTCCTGGCTACACCTTC. It yields the protein CASRGQTGPGYTF.

This chain joins TRBV4-2 and TRBJ1-1; D possibly corresponds to TRBD1 (5 bases). This CDR3 contains 20 residues. With 1 base removed from V and 0 bases from J, the gap between germline ends came to 24 bases. Germline loops: CDR1 LGHNA, CDR2 YNFKEQ. The CDR3 reads CASSQGGGGGGLTMNTEAFF. CDR3 sequence (DNA): TGTGCCAGCAGCCAAGGAGGTGGTGGGGGAGGCCTTACTATGAACACTGAAGCTTTCTTT.

The chain joins TRBV2 to TRBJ1-5, with D perhaps matching TRBD1 (5 bases). Germline V gene data show CDR1 as SNHLY and CDR2 as FYNNEI. V lost 2 bases and J 7 bases, leaving 9 bases between the germline ends. This CDR3 is 13 amino acids long. Here the CDR3 reads CASSESGMQPQHF. Here the CDR3 DNA reads TGTGCCAGCAGTGAATCAGGGATGCAGCCCCAGCATTTT.

This clone was seen a few times. The chain joins TRBV5-8 to TRBJ2-1; TRBD2 matches at 10 bases. This CDR3 region has 15 residues. V was clipped by 0 bases and J by 7 bases; unmatched bases: 4. Germline V gene lookup returns CDR1 SGHTS and CDR2 YDEGEE. CDR3 DNA sequence: TGTGCCAGCAGCTTGGCTAGCGGGAGTTGGAATGAGCAGTTCTTC. This translates into CASSLASGSWNEQFF.

V and J are TRBV3-1 (or the pseudogene TRBV3-2) and TRBJ2-1, with a tentative D call TRBD1 (5 bases). CDR1 is LGHDT and CDR2 is YNNKEL in the germline V gene (reference sequence). There are 12 residues in the CDR3. V was clipped by 4 bases and J by 6 bases, with 7 bases between them. The CDR3 is CASSPTGNEQFF. DNA for the CDR3: TGTGCCAGCAGCCCCACAGGCAATGAGCAGTTCTTC.

This chain links TRBV24-1 with TRBJ2-1; TRBD2 agrees at 12 bases. This CDR3 is built from 16 residues. CDR1 is KGHDR and CDR2 is SFDVKD in the germline V gene. After removal of 3 bases from V and 8 bases from J, the junction contained 7 bases not matched to a gene. CDR3 loop: CATSDPLAGGRDEQFF. CDR3 nucleotide sequence: TGTGCCACCAGTGATCCACTAGCGGGAGGCCGGGATGAGCAGTTCTTC.

The chain has TRBV7-9 and TRBJ2-7; D remains ambiguous. Germline V lookup: CDR1 SEHNR, CDR2 FQNEAQ (reference sequence). This CDR3 region has 13 residues. Between the trimmed V and J ends, which lost 6 bases and 3 bases, there was a span of 12 bases. The CDR3 region has the DNA TGTGCCAGCAGTTCCGACGGAGTCTACGAGCAGTACGTC. It translates to CASSSDGVYEQYV.

The rearrangement links TRBV9 to TRBJ2-7; 7 bases align to TRBD1. The CDR3 has 18 amino acids. J was trimmed by 0 bases and V by 0 bases; bases with no gene match: 12. The germline V gene encodes CDR1 SGDLS and CDR2 YYNGEE. Here the CDR3 reads CASSVGIDYRGSSYEQYF. In DNA form, the CDR3 reads TGTGCCAGCAGCGTAGGGATCGACTACAGGGGTTCCTCCTACGAGCAGTACTTC.

The chain has TRBV4-1 and TRBJ1-1, with 10 bases aligning to TRBD1. Losses at the gene ends were 2 bases for V and 4 bases for J; bases not matched to a gene: 7. The CDR3 spans 16 residues. CDR1 is MGHRA and CDR2 is YSYEKL in the germline V gene. CDR3 coding DNA: TGCGCCAGCAGCCAAAGATCCGGGACAGGGGTCACTGAAGCTTTCTTT. Protein sequence: CASSQRSGTGVTEAFF.

The J gene is TRBJ2-3, the V gene TRBV3-1 (or the pseudogene TRBV3-2); tentative D call: TRBD2 (6 bases). The V end lost 4 bases, the J end lost 1 base, and 9 bases lay between the germline ends. The CDR3 has 14 amino acids. CDR1 and CDR2 (germline): LGHDT, YNNKEL (reference sequence). DNA for the CDR3: TGTGCCAGCAGCCTTAGCGGAGGCACAGATACGCAGTATTTT. Its translation is CASSLSGGTDTQYF.

The genes are TRBV11-2 and TRBJ2-3; TRBD2 agrees at 9 bases. Germline CDR1 reads SGHAT; CDR2 reads FQNNGV. V dropped 3 bases and J dropped 4; count of bases not matched to a gene: 8. The CDR3 totals 16 residues. Here the CDR3 reads CASSFLDSGGSDTQYF. For the CDR3, the DNA is TGTGCCAGCAGCTTCCTTGATAGCGGGGGCTCAGATACGCAGTATTTT.

The CDR3 here is CASSPLGTSGGDSYTDTQYF. DNA of the CDR3: TGCGCCAGCAGCCCACTAGGGACTAGCGGGGGGGACTCGTACACAGATACGCAGTATTTT. The rearrangement links TRBV5-1 to TRBJ2-3, with 16 bases that match TRBD2. Germline V gives CDR1 SGHRS, CDR2 YFSETQ. The CDR3 is made up of 20 amino acids. V lost 4 bases to trimming and J lost 2 bases; unmatched junction nucleotides: 13.

The gene calls are TRBV9 and TRBJ2-1; TRBD2 matches 9 bases. V was pared by 7 bases and J by 6 bases, with 11 bases of the junction left unmatched. The CDR3 totals 15 residues. Per germline, CDR1 SGDLS and CDR2 YYNGEE. The CDR3 sequence is CASQVSSGNSNEQFF. The CDR3 nucleotides read TGTGCCAGCCAAGTTTCTAGCGGGAATTCCAATGAGCAGTTCTTC. Complete variable domain (other parts from reference TRBV9 and TRBJ2-1): DSGVTQTPKHLITATGQRVTLRCSPRSGDLSVYWYQQSLDQGLQFLIQYYNGEERAKGNILERFSAQQFPDLHSELNLSSLELGDSALYFCASQVSSGNSNEQFFGPGTRLTVL.

The gene calls are TRBV9 and TRBJ1-1; D not resolved. This CDR3 region has 13 residues. The V and J ends lost 2 bases and 4 bases respectively, with 9 bases between them. Germline lookup yields CDR1 SGDLS and CDR2 YYNGEE. DNA of the CDR3: TGTGCCAGCAGCGTTGGAGTTGGCACTGAAGCTTTCTTT. It encodes CASSVGVGTEAFF.

V and J are TRBV14 and TRBJ1-6; D unresolved. V was shortened by 1 base and J by 14 bases, with 9 bases between the two germline ends. CDR1 is SGHDN and CDR2 is FVKESK in the germline V gene. This CDR3 spans 12 amino acids. The CDR3 coding sequence is TGTGCCAGCAGCCAAGGTCTTTTTACCCTCCACTTT. Protein product: CASSQGLFTLHF.

V is TRBV5-6 and J is TRBJ1-1, with D perhaps matching TRBD1 (6 bases). The germline V gene encodes CDR1 SGHDT and CDR2 YYEEEE. This CDR3 comprises 13 residues. V lost 2 bases, J lost 5 bases, and 10 bases lay in between. CDR3 sequence reads: CASSLQGWTEAFF. CDR3 DNA sequence: TGTGCCAGCAGCTTACAGGGATGGACTGAAGCTTTCTTT.

The V call is TRBV7-2, the J call TRBJ1-4; 8 positions agree with TRBD1. V was pared by 4 bases and J by 4 bases, with 5 bases of the junction left unmatched. Per the germline V gene, CDR1 is SGHTA and CDR2 is FQGNSA. CDR3 length: 15 amino acids. CDR3 DNA: TGTGCCAGCAGCTCACAGGGGGGGGGTAATGAAAAACTGTTTTTT. Translated, it gives CASSSQGGGNEKLFF.

This sequence joins TRBV27 and TRBJ2-6; 12 bases are a match to TRBD1. This CDR3 spans 19 amino acids. CDR1 MNHEY and CDR2 SMNVEV come from the germline V gene (reference sequence). J gave up 4 bases and V 7 bases, and 14 bases lay outside the gene matches. CDR3: CASKKSPGQGAGGANVLTF. CDR3 in DNA: TGTGCCAGCAAGAAATCTCCGGGACAGGGGGCGGGAGGGGCCAACGTCCTGACTTTC. The full variable domain, its missing parts supplied by reference TRBV27 and TRBJ2-6, is EAQVTQNPRYLITVTGKKLTVTCSQNMNHEYMSWYRQDPGLGLRQIYYSMNVEVTDKGDVPEGYKVSRKEKRNFPLILESPSPNQTSLYFCASKKSPGQGAGGANVLTFGAGSRLTVL.

This rearrangement joins TRBV7-8 to TRBJ2-3; 9 bases match TRBD2. V gave up 3 bases and J gave up 3 bases; unmatched junction bases: 16. CDR1 and CDR2 from the germline V gene are SGHVS and FQNEAQ. The CDR3 is 19 residues long. DNA for the CDR3: TGTGCCAGCAGCTTCTCCCTAGGTAGCGGGAGTACGAGTACAGATACGCAGTATTTT. Its translation is CASSFSLGSGSTSTDTQYF.